This T cell receptor (beta chain) was identified in a study of blood T cell repertoires in COVID-19. About the study: Acute and convalescent COVID-19 specimens originated in the United States, Italy and Spain. Sample material is recorded as cDNA or gDNA derived from T cells, B-cell-depleted T cells, or PBMCs.

V lost 10 bases, J lost 2 bases, and 13 bases lay in between. The CDR3 consists of 13 residues. In the authors' methods: Estimates of nucleated cell counts were drawn from the amplification of reference gene primers. Sequenced by immunoSEQ multiplex PCR; TCRdb stores in-frame clones only, minus some. That table supplies the V and J calls and clone size; D and trimming were determined from the DNA. Altogether roughly 98,000 clones are present, 70% to 90% being singletons, with the ten largest covering roughly 10%. The clonotype comes from a woman in her 70s with active or convalescent COVID-19. Sequenced sample: peripheral blood. The V and J genes are TRBV12-3 or TRBV12-4 and TRBJ2-3; D perhaps matches TRBD1 (5 bases). CDR3 sequence: CATKGQLTDTQYF. As DNA, the CDR3 is TGTGCCACCAAAGGACAACTCACAGATACGCAGTATTTT.